This entry lists 26 T cell receptor beta chains sequenced from one sample in a study of blood T cell repertoires in COVID-19. The protocol was immunoSEQ multiplex PCR, while the TCRdb copy is restricted to in-frame clones and leaves out a portion. The sample includes more than 35,000 clones, more than 75% of them seen just once. Source material: peripheral blood. The source is a man between 65 and 79 years old with acute or convalescent COVID-19.

This chain links TRBV5-6 with TRBJ1-2, with D possibly TRBD1 on 6 matching bases. This CDR3 has 15 residues. Trimming cost V 7 bases and J 6 bases, with 22 bases left between them. CDR1 and CDR2 from the germline V gene are SGHDT and YYEEEE. Written as DNA, the CDR3 is TGTGCCAGCGGGGCGATATCGTGGGGGCTCGATGGCTACACCTTC. Its translation is CASGAISWGLDGYTF.

The rearrangement uses TRBV5-6 and TRBJ1-2; tentative D call: TRBD1 (6 bases). Germline V gene lookup returns CDR1 SGHDT and CDR2 YYEEEE. V lost 4 bases and J lost 5, with 12 bases in between. The CDR3 contains 13 residues. CDR3 protein: CASSVDRTYGYTF. DNA of the CDR3: TGTGCCAGCAGCGTGGACAGAACTTATGGCTACACCTTC.

The rearrangement links TRBV18 to TRBJ1-4; 8 bases agree with TRBD1. This CDR3 spans 15 amino acids. Per the germline V gene, CDR1 is KGHSH and CDR2 is LQKENI. The V and J ends lost 3 bases and 6 bases, in that order; junction bases with no gene match: 6. The DNA for the CDR3 is TGTGCCAGCTCACCCAGACAGGGGTACGATGAAAAACTGTTTTTT. Translated, it gives CASSPRQGYDEKLFF.

The V gene is TRBV27, the J gene TRBJ1-6, with 8 bases matching TRBD1. Germline trimming cut 2 bases from V and 6 bases from J; bases unmatched to any gene: 3. The CDR3 covers 15 residues. Germline CDR1 reads MNHEY; CDR2 reads SMNVEV (reference sequence). CDR3 in DNA: TGTGCCAGCAGTTTAGGGACAGGAGCTAATTCACCCCTCCACTTT. Its translation: CASSLGTGANSPLHF.

This chain links TRBV19 with TRBJ2-7; TRBD2 is a possible D gene (7 bases). Trimming removed 6 bases from V and 2 bases from J, with 17 bases in between. CDR3 length equals 15 residues. The germline V gene has CDR1 LNHDA and CDR2 SQIVND (reference sequence). The CDR3 nucleotides read TGTGCCAGTAGCAAAGGACAGCGGGGTGCCTACGAGCAGTACTTC. Amino acid sequence: CASSKGQRGAYEQYF.

The chain combines TRBV2 with TRBJ1-1; D unclear. The V and J ends lost 5 bases and 4 bases respectively, with 11 bases between them. The CDR3 spans 13 residues. The germline CDR1 and CDR2 sequences are SNHLY and FYNNEI. CDR3 in amino acids: CASSLSRGTEAFF. DNA for the CDR3: TGTGCCAGCAGTCTTTCCCGGGGCACTGAAGCTTTCTTT.

The chain employs TRBV14 and TRBJ1-1, with TRBD1 as a possible D gene (6 bases). The germline V and J ends were trimmed by 4 bases and 5 bases, with 20 bases remaining between them. This CDR3 comprises 16 residues. Germline assignment: CDR1 SGHDN and CDR2 FVKESK. CDR3 in amino acids: CASSLPVARGRTEAFF. CDR3 coding DNA: TGTGCCAGCAGCCTACCCGTCGCCAGGGGCAGAACTGAAGCTTTCTTT.

The chain couples TRBV2 to TRBJ2-3; 9 nucleotides align to TRBD1. J gave up 4 bases and V 1 base, and 9 bases lay outside the gene matches. The CDR3 has 17 amino acids. Germline assignment: CDR1 SNHLY and CDR2 FYNNEI. CDR3 DNA sequence: TGTGCCAGCAGTGAAGTGGGGACAGGGAACTTTTCAGATACGCAGTATTTT. It is translated as CASSEVGTGNFSDTQYF.

This chain joins TRBV7-6 and TRBJ2-7; D possibly corresponds to TRBD1 (6 bases). The CDR3 length is 16 residues. Deletions cut 4 bases from V and 1 base from J, with 17 bases between. Germline CDR1 reads SGHVS; CDR2 reads FNYEAQ. CDR3 protein: CASSSKQGRGSYEQYF. CDR3 bases: TGTGCCAGCAGCTCTAAACAGGGACGAGGGTCCTACGAGCAGTACTTC.

J is TRBJ2-2 and V is TRBV6-1; 12 nucleotides match TRBD2. Germline lookup yields CDR1 MNHNS and CDR2 SASEGT. The CDR3 covers 20 residues. Trimming removed 2 bases from V and 0 bases from J; junction bases left unmatched: 10. The CDR3 here is CASSERLRLAGVPNTGELFF. CDR3 nucleotide sequence: TGTGCCAGCAGTGAACGCCTGAGACTAGCGGGAGTTCCGAACACCGGGGAGCTGTTTTTT.

The chain links TRBV18 to TRBJ1-1; D perhaps matches TRBD1 (6 bases). The CDR3 sequence is 15 residues long. Deletions cut 3 bases from V and 0 bases from J, with 11 bases between. Germline V lookup: CDR1 KGHSH, CDR2 LQKENI. CDR3 loop: CASSPPTGMNTEAFF. The DNA for the CDR3 is TGTGCCAGCTCACCTCCCACAGGGATGAACACTGAAGCTTTCTTT. Together with reference TRBV18 and TRBJ1-1, the CDR3 gives the full variable domain: NAGVMQNPRHLVRRRGQEARLRCSPMKGHSHVYWYRQLPEEGLKFMVYLQKENIIDESGMPKERFSAEFPKEGPSILRIQQVVRGDSAAYFCASSPPTGMNTEAFFGQGTRLTVV.

This clone came up a few times. The V call is TRBV4-1, the J call TRBJ2-2, with D perhaps TRBD1 (5 bases). This CDR3 contains 17 residues. Germline V CDR1 and CDR2: MGHRA, YSYEKL. Trimming removed 5 bases from V and 3 bases from J, with 19 bases in between. CDR3 sequence (DNA): TGCGCCAGCAGCTCGCCGAGGACCAGGGTACACACCGGGGAGCTGTTTTTT. Translation: CASSSPRTRVHTGELFF.

CDR3 amino acids: CASTSWGAAITDTQYF. The CDR3 DNA follows: TGTGCCAGCACCTCTTGGGGAGCGGCAATCACAGATACGCAGTATTTT. This rearrangement joins TRBV7-2 to TRBJ2-3, with a weak D call TRBD2 (5 bases). This CDR3 has 16 residues. In germline, CDR1 is SGHTA, CDR2 FQGNSA. Trimming shortened V by 7 bases and J by 2 bases, and 19 bases separated the two germline ends.

This chain connects TRBV18 to TRBJ2-7, with 7 bases matching TRBD2. V lost 2 bases and J lost 6; bases outside the gene matches: 10. This CDR3 is built from 15 residues. Looked up from germline, CDR1 is KGHSH and CDR2 is LQKENI. The CDR3 loop reads CASSPNRGDAREQYF. In nucleotides, the CDR3 is TGTGCCAGCTCACCAAACCGGGGGGATGCCCGCGAGCAGTACTTC.

This chain joins TRBV18 and TRBJ1-5; D call uncertain. Looked up from germline, CDR1 is KGHSH and CDR2 is LQKENI. The CDR3 consists of 12 residues. The V end was cut by 1 base, the J end by 5 bases, with 3 bases between. The CDR3 region is CASSPRDQPQHF. The CDR3, as DNA: TGTGCCAGCTCACCACGAGATCAGCCCCAGCATTTT.

The table lists this clone with a count of one. The chain uses TRBV6-2 or TRBV6-3 and TRBJ1-1; D remains ambiguous. Germline CDR1 is MNHEY and CDR2 is SVGEGT. The V gene lost 2 bases and the J gene lost 1 base, with 17 bases spanning the gap. This CDR3 is built from 17 residues. In nucleotides, the CDR3 is TGTGCCAGCAGTTACCCCAGGAAAGAGCTTTGGAACACTGAAGCTTTCTTT. This gives the protein CASSYPRKELWNTEAFF.

This chain links TRBV24-1 with TRBJ2-3, with TRBD2 identical over 11 bases. The germline V gene encodes CDR1 KGHDR and CDR2 SFDVKD. The CDR3 extends over 16 amino acids. V dropped 3 bases and J dropped 5; count of bases not matched to a gene: 6. The CDR3 region is CATSDRSGRAIDTQYF. CDR3 DNA: TGTGCCACCAGTGATCGTAGCGGGAGGGCCATAGATACGCAGTATTTT.

V and J are TRBV4-3 and TRBJ2-7; tentatively, D is TRBD1 (5 bases). Germline V gives CDR1 LGHNA, CDR2 YSLEER. V was pared by 0 bases and J by 2 bases, with 8 bases between. This CDR3 spans 14 amino acids. This CDR3 reads CASSQDQGPYEQYF. The CDR3 DNA reads TGCGCCAGCAGCCAAGATCAGGGCCCCTACGAGCAGTACTTC.

The chain combines TRBV5-4 with TRBJ2-2, with D possibly matching TRBD2 (5 bases). The V gene's germline CDR1 is SGHNT and CDR2 YYREEE (reference sequence). The CDR3 runs 16 residues. The V end was cut by 2 bases, the J end by 2 bases, with 13 bases between. CDR3 amino acids: CASSFRSGVNTGELFF. The CDR3 nucleotides read TGTGCCAGCAGCTTTAGAAGCGGAGTTAACACCGGGGAGCTGTTTTTT.

The sample holds a few counts of this clone. The chain employs TRBV30 and TRBJ1-2; 10 bases fit TRBD1. Trimming removed 2 bases from V and 1 base from J; junction bases left unmatched: 7. The germline gives CDR1 GTSNPN, CDR2 SVGIG (reference sequence). This CDR3 has 16 amino acids. Here the CDR3 reads CAWSLTGTGVNYGYTF. CDR3 in DNA: TGTGCCTGGAGTTTAACTGGGACAGGGGTTAACTATGGCTACACCTTC.

The rearrangement joins TRBV29-1 to TRBJ1-6; the D is unclear. Germline values: CDR1 SQVTM, CDR2 ANQGSEA. The ends were cut back, 3 bases at V and 13 bases at J, with 16 bases in the middle. The CDR3 contains 13 residues. The CDR3 nucleotides read TGCAGCGTTGATGAGGGTGTCGGCCTCCCCCTCCACTTT. Its protein is CSVDEGVGLPLHF.

This clone is a singleton in its sample. The rearrangement links TRBV6-5 to TRBJ1-3; no clear D gene. The CDR3 has 14 amino acids. V was pared by 7 bases and J by 0 bases, with 10 bases between. The germline gives CDR1 MNHEY, CDR2 SVGAGI. The CDR3 region is CASIDTGSGNTIYF. CDR3 bases: TGTGCCAGCATAGACACTGGCTCTGGAAACACCATATATTTT.

This chain joins TRBV5-4 and TRBJ1-3; 7 bases fit TRBD1. Germline V gene lookup returns CDR1 SGHNT and CDR2 YYREEE (reference sequence). J gave up 1 base and V 0 bases, and 4 bases lay outside the gene matches. CDR3 length equals 16 residues. CDR3 DNA sequence: TGTGCCAGCAGCTTGGGAGGGGGCGCATCTGGAAACACCATATATTTT. It is translated as CASSLGGGASGNTIYF.

The chain joins TRBV5-1 to TRBJ1-4; TRBD1 matches 7 bases. The CDR3 consists of 15 residues. Unmatched junction bases numbered 4, after V lost 1 base and J lost 4 bases. Per the germline V gene, CDR1 is SGHRS and CDR2 is YFSETQ. CDR3 amino acids: CASSLPTGSNEKLFF. The DNA of the CDR3 is TGCGCCAGCAGCTTGCCGACAGGGAGTAATGAAAAACTGTTTTTT.

The V gene is TRBV30, the J gene TRBJ1-6; 7 bases map to TRBD1. Germline trimming cut 2 bases from V and 7 bases from J; bases unmatched to any gene: 5. This CDR3 region has 14 residues. Germline V gene lookup returns CDR1 GTSNPN and CDR2 SVGIG (reference sequence). Here the CDR3 reads CAWSKGARNSPLHF. CDR3 in DNA: TGTGCCTGGAGTAAGGGGGCTAGGAATTCACCCCTCCACTTT.

This clone was observed a single time. V and J are TRBV2 and TRBJ1-5; 7 bases line up with TRBD1. Germline trimming cut 7 bases from V and 4 bases from J; bases unmatched to any gene: 13. CDR1 SNHLY and CDR2 FYNNEI come from the germline V gene. This CDR3 spans 16 amino acids. The chain's CDR3 is CASTRDSALRNQPQHF. The CDR3 bases are TGTGCCAGCACCCGGGACAGCGCTCTACGAAATCAGCCCCAGCATTTT.